A selection of T cell receptor beta chains follows, all from one sample in a study of T cells in Graves' hyperthyroidism and ophthalmopathy. TCRdb recomputed calls from the multiplex PCR reads with MiXCR, one row per CDR3 protein. The data hold about 560,000 distinct CDR3 sequences, with approximately 15% observed a single time. The sample taken for sequencing was blood. These TCRs come from a woman between 18 and 29 years old with Graves' hyperthyroidism. Each CDR3 is given with its conserved first and last residue. A D gene is named only where the DNA matches it firmly. Clone size appears in some rows only: once, few, many, or a class for an expanded clone.

>TRBV7-2|TRBJ2-3|TRBD2|many
TGTGCCAGCAGCTCCGTAAGCGGGGGGCCCATACGTACGCAGTATTTT
CASSSVSGGPIRTQYF
>TRBV10-3|TRBJ1-1|-|many
TGTGCCATCAGTGTGGGGGCTGACACTGAAGCTTTCTTT
CAISVGADTEAFF
>TRBV12-3/TRBV12-4|TRBJ1-4|-|-
TGTGCCAGCAGTTTAATGCGGGAAAAACTGTTTTTT
CASSLMREKLFF
>TRBV5-1|TRBJ1-1|-|many
TGCGCCAGCACCGAGAACACTGAAGCTTTCTTT
CASTENTEAFF
>TRBV2|TRBJ1-5|TRBD1|-
TGTGCCAGCAGTGAAAGGGACAGGGTTAATCAGCCCCAGCATTTT
CASSERDRVNQPQHF
>TRBV20-1|TRBJ2-7|-|many
TGCAGTGCTAGATGGTCTCCCTACGAGCAGTACTTC
CSARWSPYEQYF
>TRBV12-3/TRBV12-4|TRBJ2-5|-|few
TGTGCCAGCAGTTCCCGTGCGGGGACCCAAGAGACCCAGTACTTC
CASSSRAGTQETQYF
>TRBV5-5|TRBJ1-5|TRBD1|many
TGTGCCAGCAGCTTGGGGACAGGGTTTCAGCCCCAGCATTTT
CASSLGTGFQPQHF
>TRBV7-9|TRBJ2-5|-|-
TGTGCCAGCAGCCTCCTCCGCGTGGACCAAGAGACCCAGTACTTC
CASSLLRVDQETQYF
>TRBV27|TRBJ2-5|TRBD2|many
TGTGCCAGCAGTTTATATCAGGGGACTAGCGGGAGTACCCAGTACTTC
CASSLYQGTSGSTQYF
>TRBV2|TRBJ1-6|TRBD1|many
TGTGCCAGCAGTGAAAGGGACAGGGGGTCTTCACCCCTCCACTTT
CASSERDRGSSPLHF
>TRBV29-1|TRBJ2-7|-|few
TGCAGCGTTGAAACTGCCTACGAGCAGTACTTC
CSVETAYEQYF
>TRBV20-1|TRBJ2-7|-|-
TGCAGTGCTAGAGAGTCCTCGCTCGAGCAGTACTTC
CSARESSLEQYF
>TRBV20-1|TRBJ2-7|TRBD2|few
TGCAGTGCTAGAACTTGGGGGTTTCCGGGGGGGCCTTACGAGCAGTACTTC
CSARTWGFPGGPYEQYF
>TRBV27|TRBJ2-6|TRBD1|few
TGTGCCAGCGGACGGGACAGGGCGGCTGGGGCCAACGTCCTGACTTTC
CASGRDRAAGANVLTF
>TRBV4-1|TRBJ2-7|-|few
TGCGCCAGCAGCCTAATCCGGGCCGCAGTGGACGAGCAGTACTTC
CASSLIRAAVDEQYF
>TRBV11-3|TRBJ2-5|TRBD2|many
TGTGCCAGCAGACCTACTAGCGGGGGCCGGGAGACCCAGTACTTC
CASRPTSGGRETQYF
>TRBV7-2|TRBJ2-7|-|many
TGTGCCAGCAGGCTCTCAGCTACACTTTTAGGCGAGCAGTACTTC
CASRLSATLLGEQYF
>TRBV7-2|TRBJ2-2|-|-
TGTGCCAGCAGCTTATATTCCCCCAGGGAAACCGGGGAGCTGTTTTTT
CASSLYSPRETGELFF
>TRBV7-7|TRBJ2-5|TRBD1|-
TGTGCTAGCAGCGTAGGGTCGGGACAGCGTCCCCAGTACTTC
CASSVGSGQRPQYF
>TRBV2|TRBJ2-1|-|many
TGTGCCAGCAGTGAAACGAAACGGCAGTTCTTC
CASSETKRQFF
>TRBV12-3/TRBV12-4|TRBJ2-7|-|many
TGTGCCAGCAGTTTCCGGGGGGCGTCCTACGAGCAGTACTTC
CASSFRGASYEQYF
>TRBV20-1|TRBJ2-1|-|many
TGCAGTCCAAACGCCAATTCCTACAATGAGCAGTTCTTC
CSPNANSYNEQFF
>TRBV12-3/TRBV12-4|TRBJ2-3|TRBD2|few
TGTGCCAGCAGTCGACTAGCGGGTAGACGGATTGGGCAGTATTTT
CASSRLAGRRIGQYF
>TRBV13|TRBJ2-1|-|few
TGTGCCAGCAGCTCCCCAGGGGATGAGCAGTTCTTC
CASSSPGDEQFF
>TRBV20-1|TRBJ2-1|-|once
TGCAGTGCTAGTCAGGGGGGAAGGGGCCATGAGCAGTTCTTC
CSASQGGRGHEQFF
>TRBV5-6|TRBJ1-1|-|-
TGTGCCAGCAGCTTCGGGGTGAGGGCAACTGAAGCTTTCTTT
CASSFGVRATEAFF
>TRBV7-9|TRBJ2-2|-|-
TGTGCCAGCAGCCTTTACGCGGGGTCCGGGTTCGCCGGGGAGCTGTTTTTT
CASSLYAGSGFAGELFF
>TRBV7-9|TRBJ2-1|TRBD2|many
TGTGCCAGCAGCTTACCCCCGCTAGCGGACAATGAGCAGTTCTTC
CASSLPPLADNEQFF
>TRBV12-3/TRBV12-4|TRBJ2-5|-|many
TGTGCCAGCAGTCGCCAGGGGGGCCAAGAGACCCAGTACTTC
CASSRQGGQETQYF
>TRBV5-1|TRBJ2-7|-|-
TGCGTCAGCAGCCGGGACTTACTATACGAGCAGTACTTC
CVSSRDLLYEQYF
>TRBV5-1|TRBJ2-1|TRBD1|-
TGCGCCAGCAGCCCGGTCACTCGGGACAGGGTGGCCAATGAGCAGTTCTTC
CASSPVTRDRVANEQFF
>TRBV28|TRBJ2-7|-|many
TGTGCCAGCAGTTTCCGGGGCCCTCCCGACGAGCAGTACTTC
CASSFRGPPDEQYF
>TRBV5-1|TRBJ2-7|TRBD2|many
TGCGCCAGCAGCCCCGCGGGACTAGCGGGAGCCAACCCCTACGAGCAGTACTTC
CASSPAGLAGANPYEQYF
>TRBV7-2|TRBJ2-2|TRBD2|many
TGTGCCAGCAGGTCCGGTAGCGGGAGGGAGAACACCGGGGAGCTGTTTTTT
CASRSGSGRENTGELFF
>TRBV14|TRBJ1-2|-|-
TGTGCCAGCAGCCAATCGTATCAGGGCCGGCTATACTATGGCTACACCTTC
CASSQSYQGRLYYGYTF
>TRBV5-6|TRBJ1-4|-|few
TGTGCCAGCAGCTCCACTTCGTGGGGATTATTCGAAAAACTGTTTTTT
CASSSTSWGLFEKLFF
>TRBV15|TRBJ2-1|-|-
TGTGCCACCAGCAGACCAGCGGAGAGTCCCTACAATGAGCAGTTCTTC
CATSRPAESPYNEQFF
>TRBV12-3/TRBV12-4|TRBJ2-5|TRBD2|-
TGTGCCAGCAGTTTAGCCAGTCCCGGACTAGCGGGGGGGGAGACCCAGTACTTC
CASSLASPGLAGGETQYF
>TRBV2|TRBJ1-1|TRBD1|-
TGTGCCAGCAGCCCCGGGACAGGGGCGGGGAACACTGAAGCTTTCTTT
CASSPGTGAGNTEAFF
>TRBV6-1|TRBJ2-1|TRBD1|-
TGTGCCAGCAGTGGGACAGGGGGCGAGTCCAATGAGCAGTTCTTC
CASSGTGGESNEQFF
>TRBV5-1|TRBJ1-1|-|many
TGCGCCAGCAGCTTGTGGAGGGTACCTACGAACACTGAAGCTTTCTTT
CASSLWRVPTNTEAFF
>TRBV7-2|TRBJ1-4|-|many
TGTGCCAGCAGCTTACAAATAGGGCAGAATGAAAAACTGTTTTTT
CASSLQIGQNEKLFF
>TRBV2|TRBJ2-2|-|-
TGTGCCAGCAAGGGGTCGGGCGGGGAGCTGTTTTTT
CASKGSGGELFF
>TRBV28|TRBJ2-7|TRBD1|many
TGTGCCAGATTAGGTCCATGTGTCGGACAGGGCCTGTGGAGGTACGAGCAGTACTTC
CARLGPCVGQGLWRYEQYF
>TRBV5-1|TRBJ1-6|-|many
TGCGCCAGCAGCCCATCGGGGGTTAATTCACCCCTCCACTTT
CASSPSGVNSPLHF
>TRBV12-3/TRBV12-4|TRBJ1-2|-|-
TGTGCCAGCAGTTTTCGGAGGGGCCCTGACTATGGCTACACCTTC
CASSFRRGPDYGYTF
>TRBV5-6|TRBJ1-3|-|few
TGTGCCAGCAGCTGGACCTCTGGAAACACCATATATTTT
CASSWTSGNTIYF
>TRBV27|TRBJ1-2|TRBD1|-
TGTGCCAGCAGTGTCAACAGGGGGCGCGTCTATGGCTACACCTTC
CASSVNRGRVYGYTF
>TRBV19|TRBJ1-1|-|-
TGTGCCAGTAGTATACAGGGGATTGGGGTGAACACTGAAGCTTTCTTT
CASSIQGIGVNTEAFF
>TRBV29-1|TRBJ2-3|TRBD2|-
TGCAGCGCCGAGCGGGAGGAGGGAGATACGCAGTATTTT
CSAEREEGDTQYF
>TRBV24-1|TRBJ2-3|TRBD1|many
TGTGCCACCAGTGACGCTGGACAGGCCTTACCAAACCCGGGGGATACGCAGTATTTT
CATSDAGQALPNPGDTQYF
>TRBV28|TRBJ2-4|-|many
TGTGCCAGTACTAACTTAGGTATCAAAAACATTCAGTACTTC
CASTNLGIKNIQYF
>TRBV28|TRBJ1-1|-|many
TGTGCCAGCAGTTCCCTACAGGGCGTGAACACTGAAGCTTTCTTT
CASSSLQGVNTEAFF
>TRBV10-3|TRBJ1-5|-|-
TGTGCCATCAGTGACCCAGGTTATCCAGGCAATCAGCCCCAGCATTTT
CAISDPGYPGNQPQHF
>TRBV6-1|TRBJ2-2|-|few
TGTGCCAGCAGTATAGGACAGCCACACACCGGGGAGCTGTTTTTT
CASSIGQPHTGELFF
>TRBV5-4|TRBJ1-2|-|-
TGTGCCAGCAGCTTGGCTCGAGGGGTTGACTATGGCTACACCTTC
CASSLARGVDYGYTF
>TRBV7-9|TRBJ2-3|-|once
TGTGCCAGCAGCTTGGCGGGGAGAGGAGATACGCAGTATTTT
CASSLAGRGDTQYF
>TRBV11-3|TRBJ2-5|-|many
TGTGCCAGCAGCTTCCGGGGGGCAGAGACCCAGTACTTC
CASSFRGAETQYF